The present entry profiles one T cell receptor beta chain with its context. This clonotype was counted a few times. Its recognized antigen is unknown. No quality values exist for individual bases; no much larger clone is one base distant. Trimming at the junction amounts to 6 bases on V and 5 bases on J, and the germline ends lie 13 bases apart. CDR1 is given as GTSNPN and CDR2 as SVGIG, both from the germline V gene (reference sequence). Including cysteine and phenylalanine, the CDR3 has 12 amino acids. Only the CDR3 DNA is retained, 36 bases long and in frame from the first base. TCRdb names Illumina NovaSeq 6000 as the instrument used. TCRalpha and TCRbeta cDNA libraries were built by 5'RACE with constant-segment primers, adding sample barcodes and unique molecular identifiers. Trizol reagent was used to extract RNA from every sample. Libraries were amplified in two PCR steps, with a second sample barcode and Illumina TruSeq adapters added in the second step. Libraries were sequenced on an Illumina NovaSeq with 2 x 150 bp paired-end reads. The original methods were these. Demultiplexing of reads and collapsing into UMI-guided consensus sequences were performed with migec v1.2.7. Using mixcr v2.1.11, the UMI consensuses were aligned to TRA and TRB V and J templates and assembled into clonotypes. A clonotype was counted as expanded or contracted only when both edgeR and NoisET called the clonotype significant, with the noise models trained on biological replicates. For edgeR calls, a false discovery rate-adjusted p below 0.01 and a log2 fold-change threshold of 1 were applied. As an exploratory analysis of dynamics, max-normalized trajectories of the 1000 most abundant clonotypes were examined with PCA combined with hierarchical clustering. The CD4 or CD8 phenotype of responding clones was assigned using the separately sequenced CD4+ and CD8+ repertoires. TCRdb reanalyzed the raw reads on its own, using fastp at Q25 for trimming and MiXCR for clone calling, and kept in-frame beta chains. Identical CDR3 protein sequences are pooled into one entry, listed with their most common genes and DNA. In this record, the V and J calls reflect TCRdb's handling and not the investigators' own analysis. This sample is represented by under 550,000 distinct CDR3 sequences; 15% to 20% of them were singletons. The top ten hold about 12% of the sample.

This specimen comes from a study of T-cell memory formation after mild COVID-19 (dated by TCRdb to the early 2020s). A note on the overall study: Most TCR sequence clusters were specific to one of the two donors. T-cell clones expanding and contracting after mild COVID-19 in a couple of donors were tracked by longitudinal TCRalpha and TCRbeta repertoire sequencing. Two young, previously healthy adult volunteers, one female and one male, were included in the cohort. What the authors observed across the whole study: Some responding clones were detected in pre-infection memory, suggesting pre-existing cross-reactive memory T cells joined the SARS-CoV-2 response. Clones that contracted from day 15 to 85 showed balanced CD4/CD8 phenotypes, whereas a second wave of clones that expanded from day 15 to 37 leaned towards CD4+. Only two mild cases were covered in the study, and larger cohorts including severe cases with pre-infection samples were considered necessary. Whether the second-wave clones peaking on day 37 were SARS-CoV-2 specific was not confirmed. Contracting CD4+ clones turned up mainly in the CM and EM memory subsets, whereas EMRA was where CD8+ clones were enriched.

Ficoll-Paque density gradient centrifugation was used to isolate PBMCs. The receptor comes from an adult woman who had mild COVID-19 (a few samples of this study predate the infection). The sample titles of this study are shuffled in the database, so cell type and time point are left out; the donor was told from shared clones. The sequence joins TRBV30 to TRBJ1-2, and TRBD1 may be the D gene, going by 5 matching bases. Sequenced: PBMCs or a T cell subset sorted from them (not recorded which). The sequence in DNA is TGTGCCTGCAAGGGACTGAGATATGGCTACACCTTC. This translates into CACKGLRYGYTF.